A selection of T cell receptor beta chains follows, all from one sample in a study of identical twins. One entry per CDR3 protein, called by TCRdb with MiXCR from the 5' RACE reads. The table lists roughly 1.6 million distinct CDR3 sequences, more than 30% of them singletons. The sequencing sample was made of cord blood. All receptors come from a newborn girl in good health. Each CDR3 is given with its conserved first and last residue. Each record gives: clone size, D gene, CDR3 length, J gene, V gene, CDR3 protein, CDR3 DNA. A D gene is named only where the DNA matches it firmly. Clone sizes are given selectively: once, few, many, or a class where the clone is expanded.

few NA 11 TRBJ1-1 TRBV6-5 CASSNGRGAFF TGTGCCAGCAGCAACGGACGCGGAGCTTTCTTT
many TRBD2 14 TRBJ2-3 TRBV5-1 CASSLASGADTQYF TGTGCCAGCAGTTTGGCTAGCGGGGCAGATACGCAGTATTTT
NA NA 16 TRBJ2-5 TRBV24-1 CATSDPGRGARETQYF TGTGCCACCAGTGATCCAGGACGGGGAGCCAGAGAGACCCAGTACTTC
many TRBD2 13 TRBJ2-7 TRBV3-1 CASSQAGGNEQYF TGTGCCAGCAGCCAAGCGGGAGGGAACGAGCAGTACTTC
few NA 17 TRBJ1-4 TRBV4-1 CASSPRRPQTTNEKLFF TGCGCCAGCAGCCCCCGGAGACCACAAACAACTAATGAAAAACTGTTTTTT
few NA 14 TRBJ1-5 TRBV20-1 CSARGLGPYQPQHF TGCAGTGCTAGAGGTCTGGGCCCCTATCAGCCCCAGCATTTT
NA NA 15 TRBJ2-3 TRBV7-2 CASAVRGPGGDTQYF TGTGCCAGCGCGGTTAGGGGACCTGGTGGCGATACGCAGTATTTT
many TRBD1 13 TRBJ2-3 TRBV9 CASSEDRADTQYF TGTGCCAGCAGCGAGGACAGGGCAGATACGCAGTATTTT
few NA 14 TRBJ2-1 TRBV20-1 CSASMGTSYNEQFF TGCAGTGCCAGTATGGGGACATCCTACAATGAGCAGTTCTTC
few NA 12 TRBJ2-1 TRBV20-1 CSSSAAYNEQFF TGCAGTTCTAGCGCCGCCTACAATGAGCAGTTCTTC
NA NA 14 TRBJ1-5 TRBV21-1 CAAWEQKGNQPQHF TGTGCCGCCTGGGAGCAAAAGGGCAATCAGCCCCAGCATTTT
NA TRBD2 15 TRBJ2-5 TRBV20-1 CSARDSASGRETQYF TGCAGTGCTAGAGATTCGGCTAGCGGGAGAGAGACCCAGTACTTC
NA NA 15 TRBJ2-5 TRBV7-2 CASSLASSGTETQYF TGTGCCAGCAGCTTAGCGAGTAGCGGAACAGAGACCCAGTACTTC
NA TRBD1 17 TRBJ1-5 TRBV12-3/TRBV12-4 CAGSAGTGGWSNQPQHF TGTGCCGGCAGTGCAGGGACAGGGGGCTGGAGCAATCAGCCCCAGCATTTT
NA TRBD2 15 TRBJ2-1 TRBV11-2 CASRKLAGLPNEQFF TGTGCCAGCAGGAAATTAGCGGGACTCCCCAATGAGCAGTTCTTC
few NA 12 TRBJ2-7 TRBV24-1 CATSDYRNEQYF TGTGCCACCAGTGATTATAGGAATGAGCAGTACTTC
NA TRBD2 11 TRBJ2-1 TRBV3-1 CASGHGTTQFF TGTGCCAGCGGCCATGGGACTACCCAGTTCTTC